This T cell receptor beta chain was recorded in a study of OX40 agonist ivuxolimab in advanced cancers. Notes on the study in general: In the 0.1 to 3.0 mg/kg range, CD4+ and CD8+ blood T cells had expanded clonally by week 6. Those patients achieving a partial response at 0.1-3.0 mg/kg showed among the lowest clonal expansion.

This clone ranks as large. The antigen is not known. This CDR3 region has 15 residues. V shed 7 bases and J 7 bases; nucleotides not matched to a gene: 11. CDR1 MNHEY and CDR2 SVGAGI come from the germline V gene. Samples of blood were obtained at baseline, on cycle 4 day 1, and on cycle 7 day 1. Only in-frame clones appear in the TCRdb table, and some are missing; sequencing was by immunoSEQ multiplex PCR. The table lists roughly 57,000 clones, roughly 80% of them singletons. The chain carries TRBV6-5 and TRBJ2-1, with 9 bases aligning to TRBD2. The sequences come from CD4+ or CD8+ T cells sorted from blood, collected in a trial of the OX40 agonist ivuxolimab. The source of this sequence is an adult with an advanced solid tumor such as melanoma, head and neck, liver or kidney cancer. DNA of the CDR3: TGTGCCAGCACCCCAGGGGTAGCGGGAGAAAATGAGCAGTTCTTC. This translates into CASTPGVAGENEQFF.